One sample yielded the 8 T cell receptor beta chains listed below, sequenced in a study of regulatory T cells in long-lasting Graves disease. Time point reported: newly diagnosed GD, antithyroid drugs for less than 3 months. PBMCs were the source of the RNA used for TCR sequencing. Arm-PCR with iRepertoire HTBI primers amplified the CDR3 regions for these TCR beta libraries. Each CDR3 protein gets one entry after TCRdb re-called the multiplex PCR reads with MiXCR. The profile shows a few hundred thousand distinct CDR3 sequences, roughly 15% of them singletons. These data are also associated with another study on T cells in Graves' hyperthyroidism and ophthalmopathy.

Sequenced here: peripheral blood mononuclear cells (PBMCs), sampled at new diagnosis, from a patient treated with antithyroid drugs. The source of these receptors is a woman aged 18-30 years with Graves disease.

This clonotype was found many times. CDR3 region: CASRVAAASYEQYF. The CDR3 bases are TGTGCCAGCAGGGTAGCGGCCGCCTCCTACGAGCAGTACTTC. The gene calls are TRBV11-1 and TRBJ2-7; weak D call: TRBD2 (6 bases). The CDR3 sequence is 14 residues long. V lost 6 bases and J lost 0, with 12 bases in between. Germline CDR1 reads SGHAT; CDR2 reads FQDESV (reference sequence).

Remarks on this clonotype: This may come from a read error, since a much larger clone is one base off. V is TRBV20-1 and J is TRBJ2-3; 7 bases are a match to TRBD2. After removal of 6 bases from V and 5 bases from J, the junction contained 11 bases not matched to a gene. The CDR3 loop spans 14 amino acids. The germline CDR1 and CDR2 sequences are DFQATT and SNEGSKA (reference sequence). The CDR3 region has the DNA TGCAGTGCAACTTCATCAGCGGGAAGAGATACGCAGTATTTT. Translating it yields CSATSSAGRDTQYF.

This clonotype was picked up many times. The chain recombines TRBV2 with TRBJ2-1; 9 positions match TRBD2. V lost 6 bases and J lost 8; bases outside the gene matches: 11. This CDR3 spans 15 amino acids. CDR1 SNHLY and CDR2 FYNNEI come from the germline V gene. The CDR3 bases are TGTGCCAGCAGCCGTAGCGGGAGAATCGACGATGAGCAGTTCTTC. It yields the protein CASSRSGRIDDEQFF. Together with reference TRBV2 and TRBJ2-1, the CDR3 gives the full variable domain: EPEVTQTPSHQVTQMGQEVILRCVPISNHLYFYWYRQILGQKVEFLVSFYNNEISEKSEIFDDQFSVERPDGSNFTLKIRSTKLEDSAMYFCASSRSGRIDDEQFFGPGTRLTVL.

This clonotype has ten or more counts. The CDR3 is CASSLAFRGPGLPTYEQYF. The CDR3 nucleotides read TGCGCCAGCAGCTTGGCCTTTAGGGGTCCCGGGCTTCCAACCTACGAGCAGTACTTC. This sequence joins TRBV5-1 and TRBJ2-7; D may be TRBD1 (5 bases). The V end was cut by 0 bases, the J end by 2 bases, with 24 bases between. This CDR3 is built from 19 residues. Per the germline V gene, CDR1 is SGHRS and CDR2 is YFSETQ.

The chain has TRBV20-1 and TRBJ2-5, with 9 bases matching TRBD2. The CDR3 totals 14 residues. The junction had 4 bases not matched to a gene; V was cut back by 1 base and J by 4 bases. Germline CDR1 reads DFQATT; CDR2 reads SNEGSKA (reference sequence). The CDR3 DNA reads as TGCAGTGCTAGAGTTAGCGGGGGAGGAGAGACCCAGTACTTC. Translated, it gives CSARVSGGGETQYF.

This clonotype was detected many times. V and J are TRBV9 and TRBJ2-7; tentative D call: TRBD1 (6 bases). From germline, CDR1 is SGDLS and CDR2 YYNGEE. This CDR3 contains 15 residues. Trimming cost V 0 bases and J 0 bases, with 10 bases left between them. The CDR3 loop reads CASSVEAGVSYEQYF. For the CDR3, the DNA is TGTGCCAGCAGCGTAGAAGCAGGGGTCTCCTACGAGCAGTACTTC. Full variable domain (outside the CDR3, taken from reference TRBV9 and TRBJ2-7): DSGVTQTPKHLITATGQRVTLRCSPRSGDLSVYWYQQSLDQGLQFLIQYYNGEERAKGNILERFSAQQFPDLHSELNLSSLELGDSALYFCASSVEAGVSYEQYFGPGTRLTVT.

This clonotype has just a few counts. The chain combines TRBV5-1 with TRBJ1-2, with D uncertain. The CDR3 consists of 12 residues. Germline V gene sequence: CDR1 SGHRS, CDR2 YFSETQ. V was clipped by 4 bases and J by 5 bases, with 9 bases between them. The CDR3 bases are TGCGCCAGCAGCCCGGACGTTTATGGCTACACCTTC. It codes for CASSPDVYGYTF.

This clonotype was seen ten or more times. This chain joins TRBV7-9 and TRBJ1-5; TRBD1 matches at 7 bases. Unmatched junction bases numbered 3, after V lost 1 base and J lost 3 bases. The CDR3 consists of 15 residues. Germline CDR1 SEHNR, CDR2 FQNEAQ (reference sequence). The CDR3: CASSLGGGDNQPQHF. CDR3 coding DNA: TGTGCCAGCAGCTTAGGAGGGGGCGACAATCAGCCCCAGCATTTT.